These T cell receptor beta chains were read from a single sample in a study of cytomegalovirus exposure and HLA in healthy donors. Assay used: immunoSEQ multiplex PCR; TCRdb lists only in-frame clones, some missing. The repertoire holds 150,000 to 160,000 clones, approximately 80% seen once, with roughly 12% in the top ten. Sequenced input: PBMCs. These TCRs come from a man under 40 in good health and CMV-seropositive. The CDR3 runs from the conserved cysteine through the conserved F or W. D genes are given only for firm matches. Size is stated for part of the rows, as once, few or many counts, or as a class when the clone is expanded.

D: TRBD1; V: TRBV5-1; size: .; J: TRBJ1-2; CDR3: CASSLEGTANYGYTF; DNA: TGCGCCAGCAGCTTGGAGGGGACAGCTAACTATGGCTACACCTTC
D: .; V: TRBV19; size: .; J: TRBJ2-5; CDR3: CASKENPGHSQETQYF; DNA: TGTGCCAGTAAAGAGAACCCGGGACACTCTCAAGAGACCCAGTACTTC
D: .; V: TRBV28; size: .; J: TRBJ1-1; CDR3: CASRLTGITEAFF; DNA: TGTGCCAGCAGATTAACAGGCATCACTGAAGCTTTCTTT
D: TRBD1; V: TRBV29-1; size: .; J: TRBJ2-7; CDR3: CSAGTGQSYEQYF; DNA: TGCAGCGCGGGGACAGGTCAATCCTACGAGCAGTACTTC
D: TRBD2; V: TRBV27; size: .; J: TRBJ2-1; CDR3: CASSPRSLAGENEQFF; DNA: TGTGCCAGCAGTCCCCGGTCATTAGCGGGAGAAAATGAGCAGTTCTTC
D: TRBD2; V: TRBV27; size: .; J: TRBJ2-7; CDR3: CASPWEGEQYF; DNA: TGTGCCAGCCCTTGGGAGGGGGAGCAGTACTTC
D: TRBD1; V: TRBV6-6; size: few; J: TRBJ2-3; CDR3: CASSYGGQGSTDTQYF; DNA: TGTGCCAGCAGTTACGGTGGACAGGGGAGCACAGATACGCAGTATTTT
D: TRBD2; V: TRBV7-3; size: .; J: TRBJ2-7; CDR3: CASSLVAGDDEQYF; DNA: TGTGCCAGCAGCTTAGTAGCGGGAGATGACGAGCAGTACTTC
D: TRBD2; V: TRBV28; size: .; J: TRBJ2-1; CDR3: CASSFLSGSNNEQFF; DNA: TGTGCCAGCAGCTTCCTTAGCGGGAGTAACAATGAGCAGTTCTTC
D: TRBD2; V: TRBV7-6; size: .; J: TRBJ2-1; CDR3: CASSLEAPGLAGVRDEQFF; DNA: TGTGCCAGCAGCTTAGAGGCTCCGGGACTAGCGGGAGTTAGGGATGAGCAGTTCTTC
D: .; V: TRBV9; size: few; J: TRBJ1-1; CDR3: CASSAGPGDGTEAFF; DNA: TGTGCCAGCAGCGCCGGACCAGGGGATGGGACTGAAGCTTTCTTT
D: TRBD1; V: TRBV5-1; size: .; J: TRBJ1-1; CDR3: CASSLLTGAGTEAFF; DNA: TGCGCCAGCAGCTTGTTGACAGGGGCCGGGACTGAAGCTTTCTTT
D: .; V: TRBV2; size: .; J: TRBJ2-3; CDR3: CASSGTDTDTQYF; DNA: TGTGCCAGCAGTGGGACAGACACAGATACGCAGTATTTT
D: TRBD2; V: TRBV7-2; size: .; J: TRBJ2-7; CDR3: CASSLGSLAGGYEQYF; DNA: TGTGCCAGCAGCTTAGGTTCGCTAGCGGGGGGTTACGAGCAGTACTTC
D: TRBD2; V: TRBV7-2; size: .; J: TRBJ2-5; CDR3: CASSPTQGLAGGTKTQYF; DNA: TGTGCCAGCAGCCCTACCCAAGGACTAGCGGGAGGAACGAAGACCCAGTACTTC
D: TRBD1; V: TRBV6-5; size: .; J: TRBJ2-5; CDR3: CASSPHRSRDRWYF; DNA: TGTGCCAGCAGTCCCCACCGCTCCCGGGACAGGTGGTACTTC
D: TRBD2; V: TRBV7-2; size: .; J: TRBJ2-7; CDR3: CASSSWTSGISYEQYF; DNA: TGTGCCAGCAGTTCCTGGACTAGCGGGATCTCCTACGAGCAGTACTTC
D: TRBD2; V: TRBV5-6; size: .; J: TRBJ2-7; CDR3: CASSLVAGAPYEQYF; DNA: TGTGCCAGCAGCTTGGTAGCGGGAGCCCCTTACGAGCAGTACTTC
D: TRBD2; V: TRBV5-4; size: once; J: TRBJ2-7; CDR3: CASSLGASGTYEQYF; DNA: TGTGCCAGCAGCTTGGGGGCTAGCGGAACCTACGAGCAGTACTTC
D: .; V: TRBV28; size: .; J: TRBJ2-6; CDR3: CASSPPVANVLTF; DNA: TGTGCCAGCAGCCCCCCTGTGGCCAACGTCCTGACTTTC
D: .; V: TRBV7-9; size: .; J: TRBJ1-1; CDR3: CASSSGMYTEAFF; DNA: TGTGCCAGCAGCTCCGGGATGTACACTGAAGCTTTCTTT
D: .; V: TRBV18; size: .; J: TRBJ2-7; CDR3: CASSPVGGSGTYEQYF; DNA: TGTGCCAGCTCACCGGTCGGGGGTTCGGGGACCTACGAGCAGTACTTC
D: .; V: TRBV27; size: .; J: TRBJ1-4; CDR3: CASRASGLPTNEKLFF; DNA: TGTGCCAGCAGAGCCTCAGGGTTGCCCACTAATGAAAAACTGTTTTTT
D: .; V: TRBV27; size: .; J: TRBJ1-4; CDR3: CASSPTRATNEKLFF; DNA: TGTGCCAGCAGCCCCACCAGGGCAACTAATGAAAAACTGTTTTTT
D: .; V: TRBV27; size: .; J: TRBJ1-4; CDR3: CASTGSDRGAGLFF; DNA: TGTGCCAGCACCGGATCGGATCGGGGGGCAGGTTTGTTTTTT
D: TRBD1; V: TRBV7-9; size: .; J: TRBJ2-4; CDR3: CASSFGQDLNIQYF; DNA: TGTGCCAGCAGCTTTGGACAGGATTTAAACATTCAGTACTTC
D: TRBD2; V: TRBV11-2; size: few; J: TRBJ2-7; CDR3: CASSIGLAGGFEQYF; DNA: TGTGCCAGCAGCATCGGACTAGCGGGAGGGTTTGAGCAGTACTTC
D: .; V: TRBV11-2; size: .; J: TRBJ2-6; CDR3: CASSSGHLVSSGANVLTF; DNA: TGTGCCAGCAGCTCGGGACACTTAGTCTCCTCTGGGGCCAACGTCCTGACTTTC